The next 21 T cell receptor beta chains were all read from a single sample in a study of blood T cell repertoires in COVID-19. Generated by immunoSEQ multiplex PCR, the TCRdb table keeps only in-frame clones and is missing some. This sample has about 120,000 clones; 85% to 90% occur once, and the top ten carry 4.6%. The specimen was peripheral blood. These receptors originate from a woman aged 45-65 years with acute or convalescent COVID-19.

The CDR3 reads CASRPGQGLVNTEAFF. The CDR3, as DNA: TGTGCCAGCAGGCCGGGACAGGGGTTGGTGAACACTGAAGCTTTCTTT. This chain joins TRBV27 and TRBJ1-1, with 10 bases lining up with TRBD1. Germline trimming cut 6 bases from V and 0 bases from J; bases unmatched to any gene: 7. This CDR3 comprises 16 residues. Germline assignment: CDR1 MNHEY and CDR2 SMNVEV (reference sequence).

This chain joins TRBV30 and TRBJ2-7; 7 bases line up with TRBD1. The CDR3 sequence is 15 residues long. Germline V lookup: CDR1 GTSNPN, CDR2 SVGIG (reference sequence). The trim removed 0 bases at V and 0 bases at J, leaving 5 bases unmatched. CDR3 protein: CAWSVGQGVSYEQYF. As DNA, the CDR3 is TGTGCCTGGAGTGTAGGGCAGGGGGTCTCCTACGAGCAGTACTTC.

The V gene is TRBV9, the J gene TRBJ2-2, with D possibly matching TRBD2 (6 bases). This CDR3 is 13 amino acids long. Trimming took 0 bases from V and 9 from J, leaving 9 bases between them. CDR1 and CDR2 (germline): SGDLS, YYNGEE. The CDR3 coding sequence is TGTGCCAGCAGCGTAGTAGGCGGGAGGGAGCTGTTTTTT. Residues: CASSVVGGRELFF.

The V and J genes are TRBV6-1 and TRBJ2-7; 12 positions agree with TRBD2. This CDR3 has 15 amino acids. Looked up from germline, CDR1 is MNHNS and CDR2 is SASEGT. V dropped 2 bases and J dropped 6; count of bases not matched to a gene: 5. CDR3 loop: CASSETSGRFGEQYF. The CDR3 bases are TGTGCCAGCAGTGAAACTAGCGGGAGGTTTGGCGAGCAGTACTTC.

The chain has TRBV7-6 and TRBJ1-1; D remains ambiguous. The CDR3 has 14 residues. Germline V gene data show CDR1 as SGHVS and CDR2 as FNYEAQ. V lost 5 bases to trimming and J lost 3 bases, with 13 bases between them. This CDR3 reads CASSPDPGDTEAFF. Here the CDR3 DNA reads TGTGCCAGCAGCCCCGACCCCGGGGACACTGAAGCTTTCTTT.

The chain uses TRBV7-2 and TRBJ2-7; tentative D call: TRBD1 (5 bases). V dropped 6 bases and J dropped 3 bases, with 12 bases sitting between them. CDR1 is SGHTA and CDR2 is FQGNSA in the germline V gene. The CDR3 consists of 13 residues. Here the CDR3 reads CASSSQGRYEQYF. In nucleotides, the CDR3 is TGTGCCAGCAGTTCCCAGGGCCGCTACGAGCAGTACTTC.

The CDR3 DNA reads TGTGCCAGCACATTCAGGACCCGGCGGGAAGAGACCCAGTACTTC. The encoded protein is CASTFRTRREETQYF. This chain links TRBV6-4 with TRBJ2-5; a possible D gene is TRBD2 (5 bases). CDR1 and CDR2 from the germline V gene are MRHNA and SNTAGT. Trimming stripped 7 bases from V and 3 bases from J, with 18 bases between. The CDR3 runs 15 residues.

The V call is TRBV24-1, the J call TRBJ2-7; 7 bases map to TRBD2. Trimming removed 2 bases from V and 6 bases from J; junction bases left unmatched: 15. Looked up from germline, CDR1 is KGHDR and CDR2 is SFDVKD. CDR3 length: 17 amino acids. In nucleotides, the CDR3 is TGTGCCACCAGTGATTCTGGGGGAGGGACCTCCCGGGGCGAGCAGTACTTC. Translation: CATSDSGGGTSRGEQYF.

This sequence joins TRBV7-9 and TRBJ1-4; tentatively, D is TRBD1 (5 bases). V was pared by 5 bases and J by 8 bases, with 21 bases between. CDR3 size: 16 residues. From germline, CDR1 is SEHNR and CDR2 FQNEAQ (reference sequence). CDR3 amino acids: CASSPLRGPGGEKLFF. CDR3 DNA sequence: TGTGCCAGCAGCCCGCTGCGGGGCCCCGGGGGGGAAAAACTGTTTTTT.

V usage is TRBV13 and J usage is TRBJ1-2; D gene uncertain. Between the trimmed V and J ends, which lost 5 bases and 2 bases, there was a span of 6 bases. Germline V CDR1 and CDR2: PRHDT, FYEKMQ (reference sequence). This CDR3 is built from 12 residues. The CDR3 DNA follows: TGTGCCAGCAGCGCAGGAAACTATGGCTACACCTTC. It is translated as CASSAGNYGYTF.

V gene TRBV6-5 combines with J gene TRBJ1-5; possible D gene TRBD1, 5 bases. V was clipped by 5 bases and J by 5 bases, with 10 bases between them. In germline, CDR1 is MNHEY, CDR2 SVGAGI. CDR3 length: 13 residues. CDR3 in amino acids: CASSRQHDQPQHF. Written as DNA, the CDR3 is TGTGCCAGCAGTCGACAGCATGATCAGCCCCAGCATTTT.

The CDR3: CASSKDRVTTEAFF. As DNA, the CDR3 is TGTGCCAGCAGCAAGGACAGGGTGACGACTGAAGCTTTCTTT. This chain links TRBV5-6 with TRBJ1-1; 8 bases map to TRBD1. The CDR3 sequence is 14 residues long. Germline assignment: CDR1 SGHDT and CDR2 YYEEEE. V dropped 4 bases and J dropped 5; count of bases not matched to a gene: 7.

For the CDR3, the DNA is TGTGCCAGTACCCCCGACAGGGGTATAAACAATGAGCAGTTCTTC. Translating gives CASTPDRGINNEQFF. The gene calls are TRBV19 and TRBJ2-1; 8 bases map to TRBD1. The V gene end was trimmed by 7 bases and the J gene end by 5 bases; junction bases not matched to a gene: 10. In germline, CDR1 is LNHDA, CDR2 SQIVND (reference sequence). This CDR3 contains 15 residues.

The chain is built from TRBV28 and TRBJ1-5; tentatively, D is TRBD1 (5 bases). Germline-derived CDR1 and CDR2 are MDHEN and SYDVKM. The CDR3 has 17 amino acids. V gave up 7 bases and J gave up 0 bases, with 19 bases separating them. The CDR3 coding sequence is TGTGCCAGCAATGCCCCGGGACGGGACTATAGCAATCAGCCCCAGCATTTT. The encoded protein is CASNAPGRDYSNQPQHF.

J is TRBJ1-5 and V is TRBV7-9; a possible D gene is TRBD1 (5 bases). The CDR3 is 12 residues long. Trimming stripped 3 bases from V and 9 bases from J, with 9 bases between. Germline loops: CDR1 SEHNR, CDR2 FQNEAQ (reference sequence). CDR3 sequence (DNA): TGTGCCAGCAGCTTGGGGGGTGCGCCCCAGCATTTT. Protein product: CASSLGGAPQHF.

This chain joins TRBV7-2 and TRBJ2-5; D unclear. Germline CDR1 reads SGHTA; CDR2 reads FQGNSA. CDR3 size: 18 residues. V shed 1 base and J shed 0 bases, with 18 bases lying between them. The CDR3 sequence is CASSLGVTSNSYQETQYF. CDR3 coding DNA: TGTGCCAGCAGCTTAGGAGTTACGAGTAATTCGTACCAAGAGACCCAGTACTTC. The whole variable domain, filled in from reference TRBV7-2 and TRBJ2-5, reads GAGVSQSPSNKVTEKGKDVELRCDPISGHTALYWYRQSLGQGLEFLIYFQGNSAPDKSGLPSDRFSAERTGGSVSTLTIQRTQQEDSAVYLCASSLGVTSNSYQETQYFGPGTRLLVL.

This chain joins TRBV7-3 and TRBJ2-7; tentatively, D is TRBD1 (6 bases). The germline gives CDR1 SGHTA, CDR2 FQGTGA. CDR3 length: 15 residues. V was shortened by 6 bases and J by 3 bases, with 18 bases between the two germline ends. The CDR3 DNA follows: TGTGCCAGCAGTCTCGCCCCGGGACAAATCTACGAGCAGTACTTC. It codes for CASSLAPGQIYEQYF.

This clone was counted a single time. The chain combines TRBV3-1 (or the pseudogene TRBV3-2) with TRBJ1-1, with a possible D match to TRBD1 (5 bases). Germline V gives CDR1 LGHDT, CDR2 YNNKEL (reference sequence). The CDR3 extends over 14 amino acids. Trimming removed 0 bases from V and 11 bases from J, with 16 bases in between. CDR3 bases: TGTGCCAGCAGCCAAGATTTCCAGGGAAGATATGCTTTCTTT. Its translation is CASSQDFQGRYAFF.

This clone was recorded only once. The chain links TRBV11-2 to TRBJ2-3, with TRBD2 identical over 7 bases. The CDR3 covers 18 residues. J was trimmed by 0 bases and V by 2 bases; bases with no gene match: 11. In germline, CDR1 is SGHAT, CDR2 FQNNGV. The chain's CDR3 is CASSLLKILAASTDTQYF. The CDR3, as DNA: TGTGCCAGCAGCTTATTGAAAATTCTAGCGGCAAGCACAGATACGCAGTATTTT.

V gene TRBV4-2 combines with J gene TRBJ2-5; 7 bases map to TRBD2. This CDR3 comprises 14 residues. Per the germline V gene, CDR1 is LGHNA and CDR2 is YNFKEQ. V shed 4 bases and J 5 bases; nucleotides not matched to a gene: 7. This CDR3 reads CASSPRGVGETQYF. The CDR3 nucleotides are TGTGCCAGCAGCCCCCGGGGGGTCGGGGAGACCCAGTACTTC.

The chain is built from TRBV19 and TRBJ2-1; 10 nucleotides agree with TRBD2. Germline trimming cut 5 bases from V and 9 bases from J; bases unmatched to any gene: 7. Germline-derived CDR1 and CDR2 are LNHDA and SQIVND (reference sequence). The CDR3 is 14 residues long. The CDR3 protein is CASSGLAGEGEQFF. The CDR3 DNA reads TGTGCCAGTAGTGGGCTAGCGGGAGAGGGTGAGCAGTTCTTC.